This note documents a single T cell receptor beta chain sequence. This record belongs to a study of human T cells and chemical hapten exposure. TCRdb reanalysed the RACE reads using MiXCR and keeps one entry per CDR3 protein. Of 340,000 or so distinct CDR3 sequences listed, around 7% are singletons. From germline, CDR1 is SGHAT and CDR2 FQNNGV. V shed 1 base, J shed 2 bases, and the junction held 7 bases outside the gene matches. This CDR3 region has 18 residues. Regarding time point: patch test 1, 2 weeks after DPC sensitization. Treatment of the sample: therapeutic diphenylcyclopropenone sensitization with weekly scalp DPC.

Sequences were derived from whole blood, sampled in connection with sensitization to the hapten diphenylcyclopropenone (DPC). The rearrangement links TRBV11-2 to TRBJ2-5; 13 bases are a match to TRBD2. The TCR sequence derives from a young woman with alopecia areata. Some clones in this sample may be carry-over from other donors' samples. The CDR3 reads CASSLGATSGGAQETQYF. The DNA for the CDR3 is TGTGCCAGCAGCTTAGGGGCCACTAGCGGGGGGGCGCAAGAGACCCAGTACTTC.